This note documents a single T cell receptor beta chain sequence. Its target is unknown. These data belong to a study of cytomegalovirus exposure and HLA in healthy donors. General observations from the study: Later on, an analysis showed TCR association rates differing by HLA locus, with DRB1 the most and HLA-C the fewest.

13 Jbeta primers and 60 Vbeta primers were used for the PCR. The repertoire was sequenced with immunoSEQ multiplex PCR; TCRdb's copy has only in-frame clones and lacks some. The table includes around 100,000 clones, just under 85% detected once. CDR1 is DFQATT and CDR2 is SNEGSKA in the germline V gene (reference sequence). The CDR3 consists of 11 residues. The sequencing input was PBMCs. The TCR sequence derives from a woman under 30 in good health and CMV-seropositive. The chain carries TRBV20-1 and TRBJ2-1; D is unresolved. CDR3 DNA: TGCAGCGGAGAGGTTTACAATGAGCAGTTCTTC. Amino acids: CSGEVYNEQFF.